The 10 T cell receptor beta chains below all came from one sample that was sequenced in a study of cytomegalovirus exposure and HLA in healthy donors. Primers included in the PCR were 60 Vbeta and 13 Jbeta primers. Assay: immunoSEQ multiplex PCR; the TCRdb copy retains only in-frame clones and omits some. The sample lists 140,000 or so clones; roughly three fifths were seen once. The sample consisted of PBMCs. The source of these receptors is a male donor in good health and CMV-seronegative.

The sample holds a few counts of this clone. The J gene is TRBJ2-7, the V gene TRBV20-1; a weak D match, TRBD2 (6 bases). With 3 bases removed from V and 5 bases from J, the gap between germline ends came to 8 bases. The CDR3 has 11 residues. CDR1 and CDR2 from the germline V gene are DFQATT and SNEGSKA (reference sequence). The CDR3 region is CSASWGDEQYF. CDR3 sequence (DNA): TGCAGTGCTAGTTGGGGGGACGAGCAGTACTTC.

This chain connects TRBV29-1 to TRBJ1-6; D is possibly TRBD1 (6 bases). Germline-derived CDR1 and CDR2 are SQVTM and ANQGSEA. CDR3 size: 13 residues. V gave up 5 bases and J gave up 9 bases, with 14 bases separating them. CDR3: CSVSHREGSPLHF. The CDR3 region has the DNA TGCAGCGTTTCCCACAGGGAAGGTTCACCCCTCCACTTT.

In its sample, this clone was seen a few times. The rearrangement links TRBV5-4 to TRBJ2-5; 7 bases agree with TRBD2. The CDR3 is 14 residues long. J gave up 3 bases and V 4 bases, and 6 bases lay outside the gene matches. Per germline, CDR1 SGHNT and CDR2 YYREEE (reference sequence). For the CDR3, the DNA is TGTGCCAGCAGCATCCGCAGCGGGAAAGAGACCCAGTACTTC. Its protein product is CASSIRSGKETQYF.

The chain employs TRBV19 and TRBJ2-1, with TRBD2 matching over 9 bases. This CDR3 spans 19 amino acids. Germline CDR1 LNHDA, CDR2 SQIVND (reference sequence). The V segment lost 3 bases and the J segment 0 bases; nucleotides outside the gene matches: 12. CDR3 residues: CASSMGLAGWGSSYNEQFF. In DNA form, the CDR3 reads TGTGCCAGTAGTATGGGGCTAGCGGGGTGGGGTAGCTCCTACAATGAGCAGTTCTTC.

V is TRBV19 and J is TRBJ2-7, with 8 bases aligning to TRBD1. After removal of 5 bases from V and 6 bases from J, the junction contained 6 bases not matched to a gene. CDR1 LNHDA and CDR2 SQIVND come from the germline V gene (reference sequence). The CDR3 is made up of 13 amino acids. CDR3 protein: CASSPGTGREQYF. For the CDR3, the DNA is TGTGCCAGTAGTCCGGGGACAGGTCGCGAGCAGTACTTC.

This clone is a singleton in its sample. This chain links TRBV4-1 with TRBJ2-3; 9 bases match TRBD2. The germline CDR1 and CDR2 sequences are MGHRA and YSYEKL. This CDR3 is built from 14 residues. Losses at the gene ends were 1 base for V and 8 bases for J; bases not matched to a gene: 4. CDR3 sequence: CASSQVAGVGTQYF. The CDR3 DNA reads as TGCGCCAGCAGCCAAGTAGCGGGGGTAGGTACGCAGTATTTT.

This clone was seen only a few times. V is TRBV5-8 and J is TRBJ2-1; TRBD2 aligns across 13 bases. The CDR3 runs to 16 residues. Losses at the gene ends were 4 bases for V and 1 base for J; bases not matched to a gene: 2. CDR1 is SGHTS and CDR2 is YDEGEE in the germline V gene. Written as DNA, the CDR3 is TGTGCCAGCAGCCCGGGACTAGCGGGGTCCTACAATGAGCAGTTCTTC. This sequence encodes CASSPGLAGSYNEQFF.

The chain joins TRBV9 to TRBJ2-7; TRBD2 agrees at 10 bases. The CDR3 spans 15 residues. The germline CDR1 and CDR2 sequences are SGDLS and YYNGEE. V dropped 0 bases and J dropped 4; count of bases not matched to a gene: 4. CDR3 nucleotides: TGTGCCAGCAGCGTAGGCCCTAGCGGGGGTTACGAGCAGTACTTC. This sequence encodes CASSVGPSGGYEQYF.

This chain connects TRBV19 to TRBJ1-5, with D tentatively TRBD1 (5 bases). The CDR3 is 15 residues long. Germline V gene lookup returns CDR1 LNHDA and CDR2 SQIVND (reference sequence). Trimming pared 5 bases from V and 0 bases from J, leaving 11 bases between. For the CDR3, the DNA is TGTGCCAGTAGTGTTCAGGGCGGTAGCAATCAGCCCCAGCATTTT. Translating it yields CASSVQGGSNQPQHF.

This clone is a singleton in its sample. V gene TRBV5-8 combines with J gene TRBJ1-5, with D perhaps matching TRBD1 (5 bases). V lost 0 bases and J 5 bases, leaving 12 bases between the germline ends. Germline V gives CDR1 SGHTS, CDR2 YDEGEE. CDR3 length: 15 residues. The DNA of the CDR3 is TGTGCCAGCAGCTTGGAGGGCAGGGCTGATCAGCCCCAGCATTTT. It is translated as CASSLEGRADQPQHF.